Listed below are T cell receptor beta chains from one sample, sequenced in a study of cytomegalovirus exposure and HLA in healthy donors. TCRdb's copy holds only in-frame clones and misses some; the assay was immunoSEQ multiplex PCR. The sample holds about 250,000 clones, around nine tenths seen once. Sequenced: PBMCs. The receptors were gathered from a man aged 18 to 29 in good health and CMV-seronegative. The CDR3 runs from the conserved cysteine through the conserved F or W. D genes are given only for firm matches. Only some rows state a clone size, as once, few, many or a class for expanded clones.

TRBJ2-7	TRBV10-1	-	TRBD1	TGCGCCAGCAGTCGCCGGGACAGTATCGACGAGCAGTACTTC	CASSRRDSIDEQYF
TRBJ2-7	TRBV30	-	TRBD2	TGTGCCTGGAGTGTAAGCGGGGGAGACGAGCAGTACTTC	CAWSVSGGDEQYF
TRBJ2-3	TRBV29-1	-	-	TGCAGCGTTGAACCAACAGGAGGGAGGACAGATACGCAGTATTTT	CSVEPTGGRTDTQYF
TRBJ1-1	TRBV28	-	-	TGTGCCAGCAGTCCGCACATGAACACTGAAGCTTTCTTT	CASSPHMNTEAFF
TRBJ1-1	TRBV7-9	-	-	TGTGCCAGCAGTTCCTCGGGGGGGTTGAACACTGAAGCTTTCTTT	CASSSSGGLNTEAFF
TRBJ2-5	TRBV28	-	-	TGTGCCAGCAATGGGCGAGAGACCCAGTACTTC	CASNGRETQYF
TRBJ2-2	TRBV5-4	-	TRBD2	TGTGCCAGCAGCGTTGTAGCGGGAGGGCATCGCACCGGGGAGCTGTTTTTT	CASSVVAGGHRTGELFF
TRBJ1-5	TRBV30	-	TRBD1	TGTGCCTGGGGGGGGGCAGGGGGCCAGCCCCAGCATTTT	CAWGGAGGQPQHF
TRBJ2-2	TRBV11-3	-	TRBD2	TGTGCCAGCAGCTTAGAATCTAGCGGCCTCGCGGAGCTGTTTTTT	CASSLESSGLAELFF
TRBJ2-7	TRBV28	-	-	TGTGCCAGCAGTTTGGCAGGTTCCTACGAGCAGTACTTC	CASSLAGSYEQYF
TRBJ1-6	TRBV6-5	-	TRBD1	TGTGCCAGCAGATACAGGGGGCATTCACCCCTCCACTTT	CASRYRGHSPLHF
TRBJ2-5	TRBV5-1	-	-	TGCGCCAGCAGCTCGAGGGAGACCCAGTACTTC	CASSSRETQYF
TRBJ1-4	TRBV6-5	-	-	TGTGCCAGCAGCCGGGTCTACTATGAAAAACTGTTTTTT	CASSRVYYEKLFF
TRBJ2-7	TRBV7-2	-	-	TGTGCCAGCAGCCCGATGGCAGGGGCCGAGCAGTACTTC	CASSPMAGAEQYF
TRBJ2-3	TRBV4-1	few	-	TGCGCCAGCAGCCAAGTTCTCCTAAATACGCAGTATTTT	CASSQVLLNTQYF
TRBJ2-3	TRBV6-6	-	-	TGTGCCAGCAGTTCACAATGGGAGGCTAGCACAGATACGCAGTATTTT	CASSSQWEASTDTQYF
TRBJ1-6	TRBV18	-	-	TGTGCCAGCTCGCCGTCGGGGGGGGGCTATAATTCACCCCTCCACTTT	CASSPSGGGYNSPLHF
TRBJ1-6	TRBV11-2	-	-	TGTGCCAGCAGCATGATACAGGGCCATAATTCACCCCTCCACTTT	CASSMIQGHNSPLHF
TRBJ1-1	TRBV6-6	-	-	TGTGCCAGCAGTTACTCACGGTCCACTGAAGCTTTCTTT	CASSYSRSTEAFF
TRBJ2-1	TRBV7-2	-	TRBD1	TGTGCCAGCAGCTTACTACAGGGGAGTTACAATGAGCAGTTCTTC	CASSLLQGSYNEQFF
TRBJ1-1	TRBV4-3	-	-	TGCGCCAGCAGCTACTCGAGGGACACTGAAGCTTTCTTT	CASSYSRDTEAFF
TRBJ2-2	TRBV19	-	TRBD2	TGTGCCAGTAAGTCGGCTAGCGGGAGTCCTGGGGAGCTGTTTTTT	CASKSASGSPGELFF
TRBJ2-5	TRBV28	once	-	TGTGCCAGCAGTTGGAGCGTATACCAAGAGACCCAGTACTTC	CASSWSVYQETQYF